Listed here are 22 T cell receptor beta chains from one sample, sequenced in a study of a mutant IDH1 vaccine in newly diagnosed glioma. The antigens of these receptors remain unknown. Time point given: week 23, last vaccination. A 20-mer mutant IDH1 peptide at 300 ug was injected subcutaneously with topical imiquimod. Using immunoSEQ multiplex PCR, the repertoire was profiled, and TCRdb retains in-frame clones only, with some absent. In the table there are tens of thousands of clones, 65% to 80% of which are singletons. The specimen was PBMCs, collected from a glioma patient whose treatment included an IDH1 peptide vaccine. Source of these receptors: a man aged 45 to 65 with glioma.

V usage is TRBV18 and J usage is TRBJ1-1, with unresolved D. The CDR3 length is 16 residues. The ends were cut back, 0 bases at V and 0 bases at J, with 11 bases in the middle. Germline V gene sequence: CDR1 KGHSH, CDR2 LQKENI. CDR3 sequence (DNA): TGTGCCAGCTCACCACCCTCGGGAGGGTTGAACACTGAAGCTTTCTTT. Translating gives CASSPPSGGLNTEAFF.

This clone was counted between two and nine times. The chain combines TRBV7-2 with TRBJ2-7; the match to TRBD2 covers 13 bases. The CDR3 extends over 17 amino acids. Germline assignment: CDR1 SGHTA and CDR2 FQGNSA. The V and J ends lost 5 bases and 0 bases, in that order; junction bases with no gene match: 7. This chain's CDR3 is CASSRLAGGQSSYEQYF. The CDR3 DNA reads TGTGCCAGCAGCCGACTAGCGGGGGGTCAAAGCTCCTACGAGCAGTACTTC.

A few counts support this clone. The chain is built from TRBV2 and TRBJ2-1; perhaps TRBD2 as D (6 bases). Germline V gives CDR1 SNHLY, CDR2 FYNNEI. The V gene lost 8 bases and the J gene lost 3 bases, with 8 bases spanning the gap. The CDR3 has 12 residues. CDR3: CASGSGYNEQFF. CDR3 DNA: TGTGCCAGCGGTAGCGGCTACAATGAGCAGTTCTTC.

The J gene is TRBJ2-3, the V gene TRBV9; 12 positions agree with TRBD2. CDR3 length: 21 amino acids. Trimming took 4 bases from V and 2 from J; bases not matched to a gene: 20. From germline, CDR1 is SGDLS and CDR2 YYNGEE. DNA for the CDR3: TGTGCCAGCAGCCCTAGTACCCTTACTAGCGGGGGGCCGACTCACACAGATACGCAGTATTTT. This sequence encodes CASSPSTLTSGGPTHTDTQYF.

This clone was detected only once. The chain links TRBV7-4 to TRBJ2-6, with D hard to call. The germline V and J ends were trimmed by 5 bases and 5 bases, with 22 bases remaining between them. The CDR3 length is 18 residues. Germline assignment: CDR1 SGHVT and CDR2 SQSDAQ. The CDR3 DNA sequence: TGTGCCAGCAGCACCACGCCCAGCTCACAAAGTCGGGCCAACGTCCTGACTTTC. It yields the protein CASSTTPSSQSRANVLTF.

J is TRBJ2-1 and V is TRBV30, with 10 positions matching TRBD1. J was trimmed by 4 bases and V by 2 bases; bases with no gene match: 2. Germline assignment: CDR1 GTSNPN and CDR2 SVGIG (reference sequence). The CDR3 extends over 14 amino acids. Written as DNA, the CDR3 is TGTGCCTGGAGTATGGGACAGGGGTACAATGAGCAGTTCTTC. Translated, it gives CAWSMGQGYNEQFF. The whole variable domain, filled in from reference TRBV30 and TRBJ2-1, reads SQTIHQWPATLVQPVGSPLSLECTVEGTSNPNLYWYRQAAGRGLQLLFYSVGIGQISSEVPQNLSASRPQDRQFILSSKKLLLSDSGFYLCAWSMGQGYNEQFFGPGTRLTVL.

Only a few counts were recorded for this clone. The chain is built from TRBV27 and TRBJ1-5; D not certain. CDR1 and CDR2 (germline): MNHEY, SMNVEV (reference sequence). The CDR3 consists of 13 residues. Trimming took off 5 bases at V and 3 bases at J, with 8 bases between the two ends. CDR3 coding DNA: TGTGCCAGCAGTCCCTATACCAATCAGCCCCAGCATTTT. It codes for CASSPYTNQPQHF.

In DNA, the CDR3 is TGCGCCAGCAGGGACAGGGGAAATAGCAATCAGCCCCAGCATTTT. Translated: CASRDRGNSNQPQHF. The chain employs TRBV10-1 and TRBJ1-5, with 9 bases matching TRBD1. Germline-derived CDR1 and CDR2 are WNHNN and SYGVQD (reference sequence). With 6 bases clipped from V and 0 bases from J, the junction kept 3 bases outside the gene matches. This CDR3 has 15 residues.

This chain links TRBV13 with TRBJ1-5, with D possibly matching TRBD1 (5 bases). Germline CDR1 is PRHDT and CDR2 is FYEKMQ (reference sequence). The CDR3 covers 13 residues. V was trimmed by 3 bases and J by 5 bases, leaving 8 bases between them. Here the CDR3 DNA reads TGTGCCAGCAGCTTGGGGGAAGATCAGCCCCAGCATTTT. Translating it yields CASSLGEDQPQHF.

This rearrangement joins TRBV5-1 to TRBJ2-3; 11 bases match TRBD2. Trimming cost V 9 bases and J 3 bases; bases outside gene matches: 6. The CDR3 runs 14 residues. Germline V gene lookup returns CDR1 SGHRS and CDR2 YFSETQ. The CDR3 region has the DNA TGCGCCACCTGCACTAGCGGGGGTACAGATACGCAGTATTTT. Translated: CATCTSGGTDTQYF.

The rearrangement uses TRBV18 and TRBJ2-3; D might be TRBD2 (5 bases). The V gene's germline CDR1 is KGHSH and CDR2 LQKENI. The CDR3 is 14 amino acids. Trimming took off 3 bases at V and 2 bases at J, with 9 bases between the two ends. The DNA of the CDR3 is TGTGCCAGCTCACCGGGAGCCGCCACAGATACGCAGTATTTT. Its protein is CASSPGAATDTQYF.

The genes are TRBV10-3 and TRBJ1-5; possibly TRBD1 for D (5 bases). Germline lookup yields CDR1 ENHRY and CDR2 SYGVKD. The CDR3 covers 15 residues. Trimming took off 2 bases at V and 0 bases at J, with 8 bases between the two ends. The CDR3 here is CAISEETDSNQPQHF. CDR3 nucleotides: TGTGCCATCAGTGAGGAGACAGATAGCAATCAGCCCCAGCATTTT.

The chain employs TRBV29-1 and TRBJ1-1; possible D gene TRBD1, 6 bases. CDR1 is SQVTM and CDR2 is ANQGSEA in the germline V gene. Trimming took off 7 bases at V and 2 bases at J, with 17 bases between the two ends. This CDR3 comprises 14 residues. Here the CDR3 reads CSGEGHGDNTEAFF. The CDR3 DNA sequence: TGCAGCGGTGAGGGACACGGAGACAACACTGAAGCTTTCTTT. Looking up the rest from reference TRBV29-1 and TRBJ1-1 gives the full variable domain: SAVISQKPSRDICQRGTSLTIQCQVDSQVTMMFWYRQQPGQSLTLIATANQGSEATYESGFVIDKFPISRPNLTFSTLTVSNMSPEDSSIYLCSGEGHGDNTEAFFGQGTRLTVV.

This chain connects TRBV5-1 to TRBJ2-1; D is perhaps TRBD1 or TRBD2 (5 bases each). V lost 6 bases and J 10 bases, leaving 23 bases between the germline ends. This CDR3 has 15 amino acids. Germline values: CDR1 SGHRS, CDR2 YFSETQ. This chain's CDR3 is CASNPRVGGNEEQFF. CDR3 nucleotides: TGCGCCAGCAACCCTCGGGTTGGGGGAAATGAGGAGCAGTTCTTC.

The chain joins TRBV6-1 to TRBJ2-1; a weak D match, TRBD2 (6 bases). V was clipped by 5 bases and J by 2 bases, with 13 bases between them. This CDR3 has 15 amino acids. CDR1 and CDR2 (germline): MNHNS, SASEGT. CDR3 sequence reads: CASSRLADTYNEQFF. In nucleotides, the CDR3 is TGTGCCAGCAGTAGATTAGCGGATACCTACAATGAGCAGTTCTTC.

V and J are TRBV7-6 and TRBJ1-1; D possibly corresponds to TRBD1 (5 bases). The V gene's germline CDR1 is SGHVS and CDR2 FNYEAQ. Trimming shortened V by 0 bases and J by 7 bases, and 12 bases separated the two germline ends. The CDR3 contains 14 residues. As DNA, the CDR3 is TGTGCCAGCAGCTTAGCGGGGGGGGGAATTGAAGCTTTCTTT. Translation gives CASSLAGGGIEAFF.

This chain links TRBV6-1 with TRBJ1-1, with D unresolved. From germline, CDR1 is MNHNS and CDR2 SASEGT. V shed 7 bases and J shed 7 bases, with 16 bases lying between them. This CDR3 contains 13 residues. The CDR3 reads CASKHPAGVEAFF. The DNA for the CDR3 is TGTGCCAGCAAACACCCGGCGGGTGTTGAAGCTTTCTTT.

A few counts support this clone. The rearrangement joins TRBV2 to TRBJ1-1; no firm D call. From germline, CDR1 is SNHLY and CDR2 FYNNEI. V lost 3 bases, J lost 6 bases, and 14 bases lay in between. This CDR3 spans 14 amino acids. The CDR3 DNA reads as TGTGCCAGCAGTGACCCCCTTGCCGGGGCTGAAGCTTTCTTT. Protein product: CASSDPLAGAEAFF.

The genes are TRBV6-5 and TRBJ1-1; 7 positions match TRBD1. Per germline, CDR1 MNHEY and CDR2 SVGAGI. V lost 5 bases to trimming and J lost 8 bases; unmatched junction nucleotides: 5. The CDR3 is 12 residues long. The CDR3 sequence: CASSLGTAEAFF. For the CDR3, the DNA is TGTGCCAGCAGTCTCGGGACAGCCGAAGCTTTCTTT.

Only a few counts were recorded for this clone. J is TRBJ2-3 and V is TRBV5-1; no clear D. Trimming left V 4 bases short and J 1 base short, with 10 bases between. The CDR3 totals 14 residues. The V gene's germline CDR1 is SGHRS and CDR2 YFSETQ. The CDR3 sequence: CASSPADRTDTQYF. The CDR3 DNA sequence: TGCGCCAGCAGCCCGGCAGACCGCACAGATACGCAGTATTTT.

V is TRBV27 and J is TRBJ1-3; 9 positions match TRBD1. J was trimmed by 1 base and V by 4 bases; bases with no gene match: 11. The CDR3 runs 18 residues. CDR1 is MNHEY and CDR2 is SMNVEV in the germline V gene (reference sequence). CDR3 in amino acids: CASSSRQGEFSSGNTIYF. As DNA, the CDR3 is TGTGCCAGCAGTTCGCGACAGGGGGAATTTTCTTCTGGAAACACCATATATTTT.

This chain links TRBV5-4 with TRBJ2-2, with TRBD2 matching 11 bases. V lost 2 bases, J lost 7 bases, and 4 bases stayed unmatched. The CDR3 consists of 15 residues. In germline, CDR1 is SGHNT, CDR2 YYREEE (reference sequence). The CDR3 here is CASSFLAGGGGELFF. CDR3 DNA sequence: TGTGCCAGCAGCTTTCTAGCGGGGGGCGGCGGGGAGCTGTTTTTT.